This entry lists 15 T cell receptor beta chains sequenced from one sample in a study of blood T cell repertoires in COVID-19. Produced via immunoSEQ multiplex PCR; TCRdb's table is partial and in-frame only. The repertoire holds under 450,000 clones, with around 89% as singletons. The sample consisted of peripheral blood. These receptors were collected from a woman between 50 and 59 years old with COVID-19, enrolled during active disease.

This clone appeared a single time. This specimen includes other DNA sequences encoding the same CDR3. The chain recombines TRBV12-3 or TRBV12-4 with TRBJ1-5, with D perhaps matching TRBD1 (6 bases). V was shortened by 6 bases and J by 6 bases, with 12 bases between the two germline ends. The CDR3 loop spans 13 amino acids. The CDR3 nucleotides are TGTGCCAGCAGCCCCCAGGGGACTCAGCCCCAGCATTTT. This gives the protein CASSPQGTQPQHF.

This sequence joins TRBV5-5 and TRBJ2-7, with 8 bases matching TRBD1. CDR1 is SGHKS and CDR2 is YYEKEE in the germline V gene (reference sequence). Trimming removed 5 bases from V and 0 bases from J; junction bases left unmatched: 7. The CDR3 contains 15 residues. The CDR3 region has the DNA TGTGCCAGCAGTTCGGGACAGGCAAGCTCCTACGAGCAGTACTTC. Translated: CASSSGQASSYEQYF.

The genes are TRBV12-3 or TRBV12-4 and TRBJ1-2; TRBD1 might be the D (5 bases). This CDR3 region has 13 residues. V lost 3 bases, J lost 5 bases, and 10 bases lay in between. The CDR3 protein is CASSFEGAYGYTF. CDR3 bases: TGTGCCAGCAGTTTTGAAGGGGCATATGGCTACACCTTC.

The chain has TRBV19 and TRBJ1-2; no clear D gene. V was shortened by 4 bases and J by 8 bases, with 14 bases between the two germline ends. The CDR3 is 13 residues long. Looked up from germline, CDR1 is LNHDA and CDR2 is SQIVND (reference sequence). The CDR3 spells CASSTTGLEGYTF. The CDR3 DNA reads as TGTGCCAGTAGTACGACTGGTTTAGAAGGCTACACCTTC.

CDR3 loop: CASSPRPGQGARTEAFF. CDR3 bases: TGTGCCAGCAGTCCCCGGCCCGGGCAGGGGGCGAGAACTGAAGCTTTCTTT. V usage is TRBV6-6 and J usage is TRBJ1-1, with TRBD1 matching 8 bases. After removal of 5 bases from V and 5 bases from J, the junction contained 16 bases not matched to a gene. Germline V gene lookup returns CDR1 MNHNY and CDR2 SVGAGI (reference sequence). The CDR3 runs to 17 residues.

This rearrangement joins TRBV12-3 or TRBV12-4 to TRBJ1-1; TRBD1 matches at 7 bases. With V trimmed by 1 base and J by 10 bases, 0 bases remained unmatched. CDR3 length: 11 amino acids. The CDR3 is CASSLGQGAFF. CDR3 DNA: TGTGCCAGCAGTTTAGGACAGGGAGCTTTCTTT.

The chain couples TRBV6-5 to TRBJ2-2; TRBD1 matches 7 bases. The germline V gene has CDR1 MNHEY and CDR2 SVGAGI. J lost 4 bases, V lost 6 bases, and 5 bases had no gene match. The CDR3 loop spans 14 amino acids. The CDR3 DNA is TGTGCCAGCAGCCGGGACAGTTTCACCGGGGAGCTGTTTTTT. Amino acid sequence: CASSRDSFTGELFF.

The chain links TRBV2 to TRBJ1-1; tentatively, D is TRBD1 (6 bases). The CDR3 runs 11 residues. The V end was cut by 4 bases, the J end by 7 bases, with 7 bases between. Germline lookup yields CDR1 SNHLY and CDR2 FYNNEI. This chain's CDR3 is CASSGTDEAFF. In nucleotides, the CDR3 is TGTGCCAGCAGTGGGACAGATGAAGCTTTCTTT.

This chain connects TRBV29-1 to TRBJ1-5; tentatively, D is TRBD1 (5 bases). Trimming stripped 6 bases from V and 1 base from J, with 10 bases between. CDR3 size: 13 residues. Germline values: CDR1 SQVTM, CDR2 ANQGSEA. Here the CDR3 DNA reads TGCAGCGTGATATCAGGGAGCAATCAGCCCCAGCATTTT. Translating it yields CSVISGSNQPQHF.

This rearrangement joins TRBV18 to TRBJ2-1; 8 bases map to TRBD2. The germline V gene has CDR1 KGHSH and CDR2 LQKENI. V was clipped by 6 bases and J by 7 bases; unmatched bases: 5. The CDR3 spans 13 residues. CDR3 amino acids: CASSRIAGNEQFF. The CDR3 DNA is TGTGCCAGCTCTCGTATAGCGGGGAATGAGCAGTTCTTC.

Ten or more counts support this clone. The V call is TRBV15, the J call TRBJ2-1, with 9 positions matching TRBD2. Losses at the gene ends were 5 bases for V and 6 bases for J; bases not matched to a gene: 8. This CDR3 region has 15 residues. In germline, CDR1 is LNHNV, CDR2 YYDKDF (reference sequence). The CDR3 is CATSARGGGANEQFF. The CDR3 nucleotides are TGTGCCACCAGCGCCCGGGGCGGGGGGGCCAATGAGCAGTTCTTC.

The CDR3 DNA follows: TGTGCCTGGGGGCCACAGGGATGGGGGACCCAGTACTTC. Translation gives CAWGPQGWGTQYF. This chain joins TRBV30 and TRBJ2-5, with D possibly matching TRBD1 (6 bases). CDR3 length equals 13 residues. Per the germline V gene, CDR1 is GTSNPN and CDR2 is SVGIG (reference sequence). V was trimmed by 5 bases and J by 7 bases, leaving 17 bases between them. The entire variable domain, with the rest obtained from reference TRBV30 and TRBJ2-5, is as follows: SQTIHQWPATLVQPVGSPLSLECTVEGTSNPNLYWYRQAAGRGLQLLFYSVGIGQISSEVPQNLSASRPQDRQFILSSKKLLLSDSGFYLCAWGPQGWGTQYFGPGTRLLVL.

This clone has only one observation. V gene TRBV3-1 (or the pseudogene TRBV3-2) combines with J gene TRBJ2-3, with 7 bases that match TRBD2. This CDR3 spans 13 amino acids. J gave up 1 base and V 10 bases, and 5 bases lay outside the gene matches. CDR1 and CDR2 (germline): LGHDT, YNNKEL (reference sequence). CDR3 loop: CATGTKGTDTQYF. The CDR3 nucleotides are TGTGCCACCGGGACTAAAGGCACAGATACGCAGTATTTT.

This clone appeared a single time. The chain carries TRBV9 and TRBJ1-3, with unresolved D. Germline values: CDR1 SGDLS, CDR2 YYNGEE. V was pared by 0 bases and J by 0 bases, with 7 bases between. The CDR3 is 15 amino acids. The CDR3 coding sequence is TGTGCCAGCAGCGTAGCGGGTAACTCTGGAAACACCATATATTTT. It specifies CASSVAGNSGNTIYF.

The rearrangement joins TRBV19 to TRBJ2-1; 13 bases map to TRBD2. The CDR3 has 15 amino acids. V dropped 8 bases and J dropped 5; count of bases not matched to a gene: 6. Germline CDR1 reads LNHDA; CDR2 reads SQIVND (reference sequence). The CDR3 protein is CASSTTSGGDNEQFF. The CDR3 DNA reads TGTGCCAGTTCCACCACTAGCGGGGGGGACAATGAGCAGTTCTTC.